Listed below are T cell receptor beta chains from one sample, sequenced in a study of OX40 agonist ivuxolimab in advanced cancers. Here immunoSEQ multiplex PCR was the method, and the copy in TCRdb shows in-frame clones only, minus some. The top ten hold about 7.9% of the sample, which has some 70,000 clones, 80% seen once. Source: CD4+ or CD8+ T cells sorted from blood, taken in a trial of the OX40 agonist ivuxolimab. The source of these receptors is an adult with an advanced solid tumor such as melanoma, head and neck, liver or kidney cancer. Each CDR3 is given with its conserved first and last residue. The order of the fields is clone size, J gene, V gene, D gene, CDR3 DNA, CDR3 protein. A D gene is named only where the DNA matches it firmly. Size is omitted from some rows. Given values are once, few, many or a class for expanded clones.

clone_size: -; j_call: TRBJ1-1; v_call: TRBV28; d_call: -; cdr3_nt: TGTGCCAGCAGTTTTTCGAGAAACACTGAAGCTTTCTTT; cdr3_aa: CASSFSRNTEAFF
clone_size: -; j_call: TRBJ1-3; v_call: TRBV9; d_call: TRBD1; cdr3_nt: TGTGCCAGCAGCGCGGGACAGGGGGTAGGTGGAAACACCATATATTTT; cdr3_aa: CASSAGQGVGGNTIYF
clone_size: -; j_call: TRBJ2-1; v_call: TRBV20-1; d_call: -; cdr3_nt: TGCAGTGCTTTCGGTACGTCTGAGCAGTTCTTC; cdr3_aa: CSAFGTSEQFF
clone_size: -; j_call: TRBJ2-4; v_call: TRBV21-1; d_call: -; cdr3_nt: TGTGCCAGCACGGGGCTTAAAACTAGGGCCAAAAACATTCAGTACTTC; cdr3_aa: CASTGLKTRAKNIQYF
clone_size: -; j_call: TRBJ2-5; v_call: TRBV4-2; d_call: -; cdr3_nt: TGTGCCAGCAGCCAATTCATCCAGGGACTAGAGACCCAGTACTTC; cdr3_aa: CASSQFIQGLETQYF
clone_size: -; j_call: TRBJ2-3; v_call: TRBV14; d_call: -; cdr3_nt: TGTGCCAGCAGCCCAGCAGCCGGGACATTCCGAGGAGATACGCAGTATTTT; cdr3_aa: CASSPAAGTFRGDTQYF
clone_size: -; j_call: TRBJ1-2; v_call: TRBV20-1; d_call: -; cdr3_nt: -; cdr3_aa: CSASGRGGYTF
clone_size: -; j_call: TRBJ2-3; v_call: TRBV5-1; d_call: -; cdr3_nt: TGCGCCAGCAGCTTACAGGGTGAAGATACGCAGTATTTT; cdr3_aa: CASSLQGEDTQYF
clone_size: -; j_call: TRBJ2-1; v_call: TRBV4-1; d_call: TRBD1; cdr3_nt: TGCGCCAGCAGCCAAGCCACCGGACAGGGGGCGATAAATGAGCAGTTCTTC; cdr3_aa: CASSQATGQGAINEQFF
clone_size: few; j_call: TRBJ2-1; v_call: TRBV15; d_call: -; cdr3_nt: TGTGCCACCCTGGCTGGGCGGGTACTGCAGTTCTTC; cdr3_aa: CATLAGRVLQFF
clone_size: -; j_call: TRBJ2-5; v_call: TRBV2; d_call: TRBD1; cdr3_nt: TGTGCCAGCGGGGGACAGGGAGGGGAGACCCAGTACTTC; cdr3_aa: CASGGQGGETQYF
clone_size: few; j_call: TRBJ1-5; v_call: TRBV5-1; d_call: -; cdr3_nt: TGCGCCAGCAGCTTGGATGGCGGGATTGGGGCTCAGCCCCAGCATTTT; cdr3_aa: CASSLDGGIGAQPQHF
clone_size: -; j_call: TRBJ2-3; v_call: TRBV7-2; d_call: TRBD2; cdr3_nt: TGTGCCAGCAGCCCTACCTCCGGGACTAGCGGGAGGTCTTTT; cdr3_aa: CASSPTSGTSGRSF
clone_size: -; j_call: TRBJ2-2; v_call: TRBV27; d_call: TRBD1; cdr3_nt: TGTGCCAGCAGACCGATCGGGACAGGGCCTGACACCGGGGAGCTGTTTTTT; cdr3_aa: CASRPIGTGPDTGELFF
clone_size: -; j_call: TRBJ2-2; v_call: TRBV7-2; d_call: TRBD1; cdr3_nt: TGTGCCAGCAGCACCCGGGACAGGGGTACCGGGGAGCTGTTTTTT; cdr3_aa: CASSTRDRGTGELFF
clone_size: -; j_call: TRBJ2-3; v_call: TRBV14; d_call: -; cdr3_nt: TGTGCCAGCAGCCACCTATTAAGCGATACGCAGTATTTT; cdr3_aa: CASSHLLSDTQYF
clone_size: -; j_call: TRBJ2-3; v_call: TRBV12-5; d_call: -; cdr3_nt: TGTGCTAGTGGTCTTGCAGGCGGAGATACGCAGTATTTT; cdr3_aa: CASGLAGGDTQYF
clone_size: -; j_call: TRBJ2-1; v_call: TRBV5-1; d_call: TRBD2; cdr3_nt: TGCGCCAGCAGCAGACGACCTAGCGGGGGGGCCCACAATGAGCAGTTCTTC; cdr3_aa: CASSRRPSGGAHNEQFF
clone_size: -; j_call: TRBJ2-3; v_call: TRBV10-3; d_call: -; cdr3_nt: TGTGCCACCGAACCAAGGGACACAGATACGCAGTATTTT; cdr3_aa: CATEPRDTDTQYF
clone_size: -; j_call: TRBJ2-5; v_call: TRBV11-3; d_call: -; cdr3_nt: TGTGCCAGCAGCTTAATGCCGGGGGCGGAGGAGACCCAGTACTTC; cdr3_aa: CASSLMPGAEETQYF
clone_size: once; j_call: TRBJ2-3; v_call: TRBV7-2; d_call: TRBD1; cdr3_nt: TGTGCCAGCAGTTCACTCCCGGGACAGGGCATGCAGTATTTT; cdr3_aa: CASSSLPGQGMQYF
clone_size: -; j_call: TRBJ2-5; v_call: TRBV7-6; d_call: -; cdr3_nt: TGTGCCAGCAGTCCTCAACAGGATCAAGGGACCCAGTACTTC; cdr3_aa: CASSPQQDQGTQYF
clone_size: -; j_call: TRBJ1-2; v_call: TRBV6-6; d_call: -; cdr3_nt: TGTGCCAGTTGGGAAGGGAATGGCTACACCTTC; cdr3_aa: CASWEGNGYTF
clone_size: -; j_call: TRBJ2-1; v_call: TRBV2; d_call: TRBD2; cdr3_nt: TGTGCCAGCAGCGACGCGGGAGGGACCAATGAGCAGTTCTTC; cdr3_aa: CASSDAGGTNEQFF
clone_size: -; j_call: TRBJ1-4; v_call: TRBV4-2; d_call: TRBD1; cdr3_nt: TGTGCCAGCAAAGGGTGGGACAGGGGTGAAAAACTGTTTTTT; cdr3_aa: CASKGWDRGEKLFF
clone_size: -; j_call: TRBJ2-5; v_call: TRBV7-2; d_call: TRBD2; cdr3_nt: TGTGCCAGCAGCTTGGAAGGACTAGCGGTGGAGACCCAGTACTTC; cdr3_aa: CASSLEGLAVETQYF
clone_size: -; j_call: TRBJ2-6; v_call: TRBV29-1; d_call: TRBD2; cdr3_nt: TGCAGCGTCGTACTAGCGGGAGCTACCTCTGGGGCCAACGTCCTGACTTTC; cdr3_aa: CSVVLAGATSGANVLTF
clone_size: -; j_call: TRBJ1-3; v_call: TRBV9; d_call: -; cdr3_nt: TGTGCCAGCAGCGTAGGGGGTACTGGAAACACCATATATTTT; cdr3_aa: CASSVGGTGNTIYF
clone_size: -; j_call: TRBJ2-1; v_call: TRBV5-4; d_call: TRBD2; cdr3_nt: TGTGCCAGCAGCGGTGGACTAGCGGGGGGACTCGGGGTCGGGGAGCAGTTCTTC; cdr3_aa: CASSGGLAGGLGVGEQFF